These 20 T cell receptor beta chains originate from one sample sequenced in a study of Graves' ophthalmopathy and Graves' hyperthyroidism. From RNA, the CDR3 regions of TCR beta chains were amplified and sequenced. Second-round multiplex PCR came after a first-round RT-PCR that employed HTBI primers. TCRdb redid the calling of the multiplex PCR reads with MiXCR, one entry per CDR3 protein. The sample has over a million distinct CDR3 sequences, less than 45% seen once. The specimen sequenced was peripheral blood or thyroid tissue (not recorded which). The receptor source for this set is an adult man with Graves' hyperthyroidism.

As to this clonotype: Given a much more abundant clone one base away, this may be a read error. The chain combines TRBV6-1 with TRBJ1-5; TRBD1 is a possible D gene (5 bases). Germline V gene data show CDR1 as MNHNS and CDR2 as SASEGT. The CDR3 loop spans 13 amino acids. Trimming removed 11 bases at V and 3 bases at J, with 14 bases between. CDR3 DNA: TGTGCCGGCGCGGGGCAGCTCAATCAGCCCCAGCATTTT. Encoded protein: CAGAGQLNQPQHF.

In the case of this clonotype: A much larger clone differs by one base, so this may be a read error. The chain links TRBV12-3 or TRBV12-4 to TRBJ1-6, with D tentatively TRBD1 (6 bases). V lost 6 bases to trimming and J lost 9 bases, with 12 bases between them. CDR3 length: 13 residues. CDR3 protein: CASRHRDSSPLHF. The CDR3 coding sequence is TGTGCCAGCAGGCACAGGGATAGTTCACCCCTCCACTTT.

This clonotype was seen repeatedly, ten times or more. This chain's CDR3 is CSALPGTGRSANQPQHF. The CDR3 DNA follows: TGCAGTGCTCTGCCCGGGACAGGGCGATCTGCCAATCAGCCCCAGCATTTT. The chain employs TRBV20-1 and TRBJ1-5, with 9 bases lining up with TRBD1. CDR1 is DFQATT and CDR2 is SNEGSKA in the germline V gene (reference sequence). The CDR3 is 17 residues long. V gave up 5 bases and J gave up 3 bases; unmatched junction bases: 14.

This chain uses TRBV29-1 with TRBJ1-1, with 7 bases lining up with TRBD1. The junction had 21 bases not matched to a gene; V was cut back by 2 bases and J by 3 bases. The CDR3 extends over 19 amino acids. The germline CDR1 and CDR2 sequences are SQVTM and ANQGSEA. The CDR3 bases are TGCAGCGTTGAATCCGCGACAGGGTTTCATGGCTCCCGCGACACTGAAGCTTTCTTT. Protein sequence: CSVESATGFHGSRDTEAFF. The full variable domain, its missing parts supplied by reference TRBV29-1 and TRBJ1-1, is SAVISQKPSRDICQRGTSLTIQCQVDSQVTMMFWYRQQPGQSLTLIATANQGSEATYESGFVIDKFPISRPNLTFSTLTVSNMSPEDSSIYLCSVESATGFHGSRDTEAFFGQGTRLTVV.

There are a few counts of this clonotype. The junction shows a germline mismatch at one end, possibly a read error. The chain employs TRBV4-1 and TRBJ1-4; possible D gene TRBD1, 6 bases. The CDR3 runs to 16 residues. Germline V gene data show CDR1 as MGHRA and CDR2 as YSYEKL. The CDR3 loop is CASSQVAGPRGEKLFF. CDR3 bases: TGTGCCAGCAGCCAAGTCGCAGGACCCAGGGGTGAAAAACTGTTTTTT.

Comments on this clonotype: The junction does not match germline at one end; this may be a read error. The J gene is TRBJ2-2, the V gene TRBV5-1; 10 nucleotides match TRBD1. Looked up from germline, CDR1 is SGHRS and CDR2 is YFSETQ. The CDR3 length is 17 residues. CDR3 DNA: TGTGCCAGCAGCTTAGGAGACAGGGGGCTGAGCACCGGGGAGCTGTTTTTT. Its translation is CASSLGDRGLSTGELFF.

This clonotype was detected ten times or more. The CDR3 DNA follows: TGTGCCATCAGTCCTAATCCCCAGGGGGCGGAGACCCAGTACTTC. Its translation: CAISPNPQGAETQYF. V is TRBV10-3 and J is TRBJ2-5; 8 bases align to TRBD1. Losses at the gene ends were 5 bases for V and 5 bases for J; bases not matched to a gene: 10. The CDR3 runs to 15 residues. Germline V gene lookup returns CDR1 ENHRY and CDR2 SYGVKD.

This chain links TRBV5-4 with TRBJ2-3, with D hard to call. The germline V and J ends were trimmed by 4 bases and 7 bases, with 22 bases remaining between them. Per the germline V gene, CDR1 is SGHNT and CDR2 is YYREEE (reference sequence). This CDR3 comprises 16 residues. CDR3 in amino acids: CASSPHHVGPVNTQYF. DNA for the CDR3: TGTGCCAGCAGCCCCCACCATGTGGGCCCCGTTAATACGCAGTATTTT.

The chain recombines TRBV12-3 or TRBV12-4 with TRBJ2-5, with D unclear. V lost 5 bases and J 2 bases, leaving 12 bases between the germline ends. CDR3 length: 14 residues. In nucleotides, the CDR3 is TGTGCCAGCAGTCCTCGGGCCTGGCAAGAGACCCAGTACTTC. Protein: CASSPRAWQETQYF.

This clonotype was seen a handful of times. This chain joins TRBV24-1 and TRBJ2-7, with 10 bases lining up with TRBD1. Germline CDR1 and CDR2: KGHDR and SFDVKD. CDR3 length: 17 residues. The V and J ends lost 11 bases and 3 bases, in that order; junction bases with no gene match: 18. The CDR3 nucleotides are TGTGCCAGCACCAGTTTAGGAGGGACAGGGGTCCTCTACGAGCAGTACTTC. This translates into CASTSLGGTGVLYEQYF.

This clonotype has ten or more counts. This sequence joins TRBV7-9 and TRBJ2-2, with D perhaps matching TRBD2 (5 bases). V was shortened by 5 bases and J by 0 bases, with 13 bases between the two germline ends. The CDR3 has 16 amino acids. CDR1 is SEHNR, CDR2 FQNEAQ, per germline (reference sequence). The CDR3 nucleotides are TGTGCCAGCAGCCTAAGACGGGGTACGAACACCGGGGAGCTGTTTTTT. It specifies CASSLRRGTNTGELFF.

As regards this clonotype: One base away lies a much larger clone, so this may be a sequencing read error. The chain carries TRBV5-1 and TRBJ1-5; 9 bases agree with TRBD1. Trimming took 2 bases from V and 3 from J; bases not matched to a gene: 3. From germline, CDR1 is SGHRS and CDR2 YFSETQ. This CDR3 is 15 amino acids long. The CDR3 bases are TGCGCCAGCAGCTTTGGGACAGGGAACAATCAGCCCCAGCATTTT. Its translation is CASSFGTGNNQPQHF.

The rearrangement links TRBV7-3 to TRBJ2-5, with 7 bases fitting TRBD1. This CDR3 spans 16 amino acids. V lost 6 bases, J lost 1 base, and 11 bases stayed unmatched. In germline, CDR1 is SGHTA, CDR2 FQGTGA. CDR3 bases: TGTGCCAGCAGGAAACAGCTACAGGGGACCCAAGAGACCCAGTACTTC. Translating it yields CASRKQLQGTQETQYF.

This clonotype was seen repeatedly, ten times or more. V and J are TRBV2 and TRBJ2-2; 10 bases fit TRBD2. Germline V gene lookup returns CDR1 SNHLY and CDR2 FYNNEI. The CDR3 runs 17 residues. V lost 7 bases and J lost 5; bases outside the gene matches: 13. The CDR3 DNA reads as TGTGCCAGCACTTGGGATAGCGGGAGGATAAGGACCGGGGAGCTGTTTTTT. Its protein is CASTWDSGRIRTGELFF.

The gene calls are TRBV20-1 and TRBJ2-2, with TRBD2 matching over 8 bases. This CDR3 has 16 amino acids. V shed 3 bases, J shed 0 bases, and the junction held 6 bases outside the gene matches. The germline gives CDR1 DFQATT, CDR2 SNEGSKA (reference sequence). DNA of the CDR3: TGCAGTGCTAGGGCCAGCGGGAGCACGAACACCGGGGAGCTGTTTTTT. Its protein product is CSARASGSTNTGELFF.

The rearrangement joins TRBV7-2 to TRBJ1-2, with D unresolved. Trimming stripped 5 bases from V and 12 bases from J, with 16 bases between. Germline V gene data show CDR1 as SGHTA and CDR2 as FQGNSA. The CDR3 sequence is 12 residues long. CDR3 sequence reads: CASSPQDSGNTF. Written as DNA, the CDR3 is TGTGCCAGCAGCCCCCAAGACTCAGGCAACACCTTC.

This chain links TRBV7-2 with TRBJ1-1, with TRBD1 matching 8 bases. Germline trimming cut 2 bases from V and 6 bases from J; bases unmatched to any gene: 5. Germline CDR1 SGHTA, CDR2 FQGNSA. The CDR3 contains 14 residues. CDR3 protein: CASSLLRGRAEAFF. CDR3 in DNA: TGTGCCAGCAGCTTACTCAGGGGGCGGGCTGAAGCTTTCTTT.

This clonotype was counted only a few times. At one boundary the junction diverges from the germline segment, which might be a read error. The chain recombines TRBV7-8 with TRBJ2-6, with D maybe TRBD1 (6 bases). Germline V gene data show CDR1 as SGHVS and CDR2 as FQNEAQ. CDR3 length: 17 residues. The CDR3 reads CASSQQGPETGANVLTF. CDR3 nucleotide sequence: TGCGCCAGCAGCCAACAGGGTCCTGAAACCGGGGCCAACGTCCTGACTTTC. Full variable domain (outside the CDR3, taken from reference TRBV7-8 and TRBJ2-6): GAGVSQSPRYKVAKRGQDVALRCDPISGHVSLFWYQQALGQGPEFLTYFQNEAQLDKSGLPSDRFFAERPEGSVSTLKIQRTQQEDSAVYLCASSQQGPETGANVLTFGAGSRLTVL.

The CDR3 is CASSSSPTNEKLFF. In DNA, the CDR3 is TGCGCCAGCAGCTCGAGCCCAACTAATGAAAAACTGTTTTTT. The chain combines TRBV5-1 with TRBJ1-4, with D unclear. Trimming took 3 bases from V and 0 from J, leaving 6 bases between them. The germline gives CDR1 SGHRS, CDR2 YFSETQ. The CDR3 sequence is 14 residues long.

In this sample, this clonotype turned up a few times. An end of the junction does not agree with germline; a read error may underlie this. V gene TRBV10-3 combines with J gene TRBJ1-1, with D possibly matching TRBD1 (5 bases). Germline CDR1 and CDR2: ENHRY and SYGVKD. The CDR3 is made up of 13 amino acids. As DNA, the CDR3 is TGTGCCAGCAGTACAGTGGGGGACACTGAAGCTTTCTTT. Its translation is CASSTVGDTEAFF.